This T cell receptor beta chain was recorded in a study of shared clonotypes between healthy human individuals. A remark on this clone: Its antigen is not known.

In the sorted-subset replicate PCRs, about 200 ng DNA, 25,000 to 30,000 T cell genomes, was used. TCRdb's copy holds only in-frame clones and misses some; the assay was immunoSEQ multiplex PCR. The data show 2 million to 3 million clones, with roughly 93% seen just once and 0.36% held by the top ten. This CDR3 is 12 amino acids long. From germline, CDR1 is SNHLY and CDR2 FYNNEI. V lost 10 bases and J 8 bases, leaving 15 bases between the germline ends. CD4+ cells yielded CD45RA+ naive and CD45RA-negative memory subsets. Study-wide points: Researchers found naive subsets generally carried larger estimated richness than memory subsets.

This chain joins TRBV2 and TRBJ2-1; D could derive from TRBD1 or TRBD2 (5 bases each). Source material: naive CD4+ T cells from PBMCs. Stated subset: CD45RA+ positively selected. The sequence was obtained from a man between 18 and 35 years old in good health. Some clones in this sample may be carry-over from other donors' samples. The CDR3 nucleotides are TGTGCCACCGGGGCGTTGGTATATGAGCAGTTCTTC. Protein product: CATGALVYEQFF.